The present TCR beta chain was sequenced within a study of tumour-infiltrating T cells in Burkitt lymphoma. Study background: This cohort included all epidemiological subtypes of Burkitt lymphoma. Productive clonality predicted overall and progression-free survival.

Findings of the study overall: Public clonotypes, several, appeared across numerous Burkitt lymphoma patients.

With respect to this clone: What it recognizes is unknown.

Profiled with immunoSEQ multiplex PCR; TCRdb holds only in-frame clones, not every one. In the table there are 45,000 to 60,000 clones, 31% of which are singletons. Germline CDR1 SGHTA, CDR2 FQGNSA. V was shortened by 5 bases and J by 3 bases, with 13 bases between the two germline ends. This CDR3 contains 14 residues. Source material: tumor tissue. This chain uses TRBV7-2 with TRBJ1-1; D possibly corresponds to TRBD1 (6 bases). The TCR comes from a human donor with Burkitt lymphoma. CDR3 sequence reads: CASSPQGRDTEAFF. The CDR3 nucleotides read TGTGCCAGCAGCCCACAGGGTAGGGACACTGAAGCTTTCTTT.